The present entry profiles one T cell receptor (beta chain) with its context. This clone's antigen is unknown. It has no much larger one-base neighbor in the sample; base qualities were not kept. The data originate from a study of cytomegalovirus exposure and HLA in healthy donors (TCRdb year 2017). Regarding the complete study: In an earlier analysis of several hundred of the donors, 250 to 350 Gb of sequence data and 90 million to 130 million unique TCR beta sequences from 180 million or so T cells were reported. The later analysis used no new phenotypic data to find candidate immune exposures, relying instead on TCR beta sequences and their occurrence across donors. In an earlier analysis of a few hundred of the donors, high-throughput TCR beta sequencing was used to judge whether each TCR beta V gene segment behaved as functional or pseudogenic. A later analysis re-examined previously published TCR beta repertoires from about 670 donors and added high-resolution HLA genotyping to investigate patterns of TCR occurrence. Genome-wide SNP genotypes for about 60% of the 666 donors were used in a later genetic analysis, which treated that subset as a discovery cohort. Using immunosequencing, the study profiled T cell repertoires from about 620 subjects and related those repertoires to cytomegalovirus serostatus. Around 300 gigabases of sequencing data and approximately 93 million unique TCR sequences were included in an early release covering several hundred HLA-typed donors. All discovery cohort repertoires had been generated using a single sequencing platform. Roughly five DR-DQ haplotypes were handled as single units for association and clustering, since linkage in the cohort was strong. A separate validation cohort of some 130 different subjects was used in addition to the approximately 610-subject first cohort. Among 350 to 400 genotyped donors of the cohort, an average of about 240,000 unique TCR beta nucleotide sequences were sequenced per donor, around 20% of them non-productive. The study aimed to test whether cataloging public T cell receptors could reveal signatures of past pathogen exposure. Typing coverage differed by locus: A, B, C, DRB1 and DQB1 were typed in roughly 620-640 donors, DQA1 in 522, DPA1 in 600 to 610, and DPB1 in just under 480. The study combined high-throughput TCR immunosequencing, statistical association of individual TCRs with disease status, and machine learning to predict cytomegalovirus infection status. HLA typing covered class I and class II loci at four-digit resolution. Of the 398 genotyped donors, approximately 80% fell in the genetic ancestry cluster associated with self-reported Caucasian donors. Donor age, sex, ethnicity and CMV serostatus were collected together with the repertoire data.

The research as a whole found: A later analysis found that HLA-associated TCR beta chains were more clonally expanded and had lower generation probabilities than equally common non-associated chains. In a later analysis, some 17,000 TCR beta sequences were associated with specific HLA alleles at a false discovery rate of 0.05. According to the authors, the approach could potentially be generalized to other disease states and immunological phenotypes. A later analysis found that TCR association rates varied across HLA loci, with DRB1 alleles showing the most associated TCRs and HLA-C alleles the fewest. A further reported finding was that TCR beta sequences accurately predicted the HLA-A and HLA-B alleles for most subjects in the first cohort. The presence/absence analyses assumed that sequencing depth was roughly uniform across donors, and that assumption may not be true. Correlated functional status among segregating V segments might be attributable to linkage disequilibrium, but an unknown experimental factor could not be ruled out. The cohort was sequenced for TCR beta chains only, and without alpha or paired-chain data the features that could be detected were limited. In vitro tests confirmed that a few of the cytomegalovirus-associated TCR beta chains recognize cytomegalovirus antigens. A later genetic analysis associated a missense DCLRE1C variant with V-gene and J-gene trimming of TCR beta chains, and an independent cohort replicated the association. Because counts were too low, about 15 rarely observed V segments, including chromosome 9 orphons, were left out of the earlier analysis of a few hundred of the donors. According to a later analysis, parvovirus B19, influenza, CMV and Epstein-Barr virus appeared linked to several top co-occurrence clusters. In an earlier analysis of approximately 590 of the donors, most TCR beta V segments were observed in productive rearrangements about 90% or about 30% of the time, broadly matching IMGT annotations. A cluster of highly shared sequence variants was judged likely to represent a technical artifact of the sequencing pipeline. HLA typing was unavailable for some donors at each locus, so association tests used only the typed subset. According to a later analysis, most CMV-associated TCR beta chains appeared to be HLA-restricted, and the HLA associations seemed to be driven largely by CMV exposure. A later genetic analysis reported fewer N-insertions in productive TCRs among donors in an Asian-associated ancestry cluster than the approximately 670-donor mean. Cytomegalovirus status was reported to be diagnosed by the classifier with high specificity and sensitivity in both the original and validation cohorts. The 87-base-pair reads could not distinguish some IMGT-functional V segments, including TRBV6-2 and TRBV6-3, so those segments were excluded. The study listed 150 to 200 TCR beta chains as associated with cytomegalovirus. CMV serostatus was the only immune exposure information available for the cohort. Assigning TCR associations to individual alleles was difficult when HLA alleles, especially DR and DQ, strongly co-occurred. Most TCR sequences were observed very rarely across donors, whereas some public TCRs were present in many individuals.

The junction shows trimming of 1 base on V and 10 bases on J, plus 16 bases between the germline ends. From a lookup of the germline V gene (reference sequence), CDR1 and CDR2 are GTSNPN and SVGIG. Including the terminal cysteine and phenylalanine, the CDR3 comprises 13 residues. Only the CDR3 region is kept as DNA, spanning 39 bases read in frame from base 1. Library prep was done by the immunoSEQ multiplex PCR assay. The multiplex PCR relied on a mix of 60 forward primers for TCR Vbeta segments and 13 reverse primers for TCR Jbeta segments. The CDR3 region of rearranged TCR beta genes was amplified from genomic DNA with a multiplex PCR assay. On the Illumina HiSeq System, the amplified TCR beta libraries were sequenced as 87-base-pair reads. In the original analysis: Across the roughly 640 repertoires, a later analysis counted approximately 75 million unique TCR beta chains, around 11 million of which were shared by at least two donors. A nearest-neighbor algorithm error-corrected the raw reads and collapsed the reads into unique sequences, merging closely related sequences to remove PCR and sequencing errors. V, D and J gene segments were assigned by aligning CDR3 sequences to IMGT reference sequences. For a sequence to be retained, at least a six-nucleotide match to both a V gene segment and a J gene segment was required. A rearrangement was called productive if the CDR3 had no stop codons and remained in frame with V and J, and every other rearrangement was called non-productive. CDR3 was defined by IMGT convention, running from the second conserved V-encoded cysteine to the conserved J-encoded phenylalanine. The earlier analysis of more than 450 of the donors excluded sequences that lacked an unambiguous match to a single V gene segment. In an earlier analysis of roughly 600 of the donors, a V segment was called functional when productive rearrangements were above 56.7%, and segregating when the standard deviation between donors exceeded 5%. To diagnose cytomegalovirus status from the catalog of TCR beta chain sequences, a statistical classification framework was built. A later analysis assigned V and J genes by comparing TCR nucleotide sequences with IMGT/GENE-DB human TR gene sequences. A later analysis assigned CDR3 sequences and most-parsimonious VDJ recombination scenarios with the TCRdist pipeline. A later analysis defined each TCR beta chain by its CDR3 amino acid sequence plus V-gene family, and excluded reads lacking a unique V-gene family. A later analysis removed roughly 590 highly shared, low-generation-probability nucleotide sequences to deal with suspected cross-contamination and a sequencing artifact. In a later analysis, a clonal expansion index was calculated for each public chain from normalized within-repertoire ranks of inferred template counts. In a later analysis, generation probabilities were computed using a VDJ recombination model fitted to out-of-frame rearrangements, and the results were checked against IGoR. In a later analysis, hypergeometric tests were used to score TCR-TCR, TCR-HLA and TCR-CMV co-occurrence, with a repertoire-size bias correction applied to TCR pairs. To estimate false discovery rates, a later analysis permuted the HLA or CMV assignments 20 times. A later analysis grouped co-occurring TCRs with DBSCAN, adding TCRdist sequence similarity when clustering within HLA-allele-positive subsets. For co-occurrence clustering, repertoires with fewer than 30,000 or more than 120,000 public chains were excluded, along with about five repertoires with anomalous nucleotide sharing. Entries here come from immuneACCESS through TCRdb and include only in-frame sequences with V and J called. Some clones fail to appear in such tables; in the studies checked, an unresolved V gene covers under half of the shortfall, and the cause of the remainder is unknown. That table furnishes V, J and clone size, whereas the DNA furnished D and trimming. This sample gives some 220,000 clones in total; approximately 78% of them show up just once. Together, the top ten hold about 0.45% of the sample.

The cohort was made up of about 670 healthy bone marrow donors. At the time of sampling, all cohort members were nominally healthy, though unrecorded immune exposures were likely present. The donor was CMV seronegative and was included in the group of a few hundred seronegative cohort members. A peripheral blood sample was collected from each donor, and TCR beta sequencing was performed on peripheral blood mononuclear cells. Genomic DNA extraction from the blood cell samples was performed with the Qiagen DNeasy Blood Extraction Kit. Input material: PBMCs. The rearranged chain carries TRBV30 and TRBJ1-2; the D gene lacks a confident call. The sequence was collected from a boy aged 5-17 years in good health and CMV-seronegative. The DNA sequence is given as TGTGCCTGGAGTGGCCGGGAAACAAGGCTCTACACCTTC. Protein translation: CAWSGRETRLYTF.